This record covers a single T cell receptor beta chain. Its antigen has not been determined. No base-level quality is on record; no much larger clone is a single base apart. This entry comes from a study of blood T cell repertoires in COVID-19 (dated by TCRdb to the early 2020s). In terms of the full investigation: The collaborator samples originated in the United States, Italy and Spain and spanned the acute and convalescent phases of COVID-19. Sample metadata almost always included a de-identified subject ID, COVID-19 status, age in years and sex. Where available, HLA class I and class II types were taken from metadata supplied by the sample provider and were not determined by assay-based typing. Samples were obtained from the ongoing ImmuneRACE study (first 160 participants) and from 1,254 subjects provided by 6 global collaborators. The prospective study material was composed of cDNA or gDNA derived from T cells, B-cell-depleted T cells, or PBMCs. Subjects who had been exposed to COVID-19, were actively infected with it, or had recovered from it provided the deeply sampled blood TCRbeta repertoires that made up the dataset. The repertoires were released in a freely available public database meant as a resource for research on the immune response to SARS-CoV-2. The research as a whole found: The quantity of clinical and demographic metadata differed by source and by participant and was supplied without curation.

The immunoSEQ Assay, a bias-controlled multiplex PCR, was used to amplify TCRbeta CDR3 regions from genomic DNA. Turning to the authors' computational methods: The number of nucleated cells in each sample was estimated by amplification of reference gene primers within the assay. Sequence reads were collapsed and filtered to measure the absolute abundance of every unique TCRbeta CDR3 rearrangement. For each sample, productive Simpson clonality was calculated by taking the square root of Simpson's diversity index across productive rearrangements. In its TCRdb copy, this immuneACCESS table keeps in-frame sequences only and misses some clones. Where compared with another copy, unresolved V genes explain less than half of these, and the others have no known cause. V and J calls and clone size are given by that table; D and trimming were obtained from the DNA. This sample has 50,000 to 65,000 clones in its table, and approximately 88% of those were observed once. 3.5% of the sample belongs to the ten largest clones.

Collaborating institutions collected whole blood in K2EDTA tubes following their own protocols. For TCRbeta analysis, collaborators shipped samples in one of three forms: frozen whole blood, isolated PBMCs, or DNA extracted from either of those sample types. For CDR1 and CDR2, the germline V gene lists SGHRS and YFSETQ. Including the terminal cysteine and phenylalanine, the CDR3 comprises 14 residues. The kept DNA is CDR3 alone, 42 bases in frame from the first base. V is cut by 7 bases and J by 3 bases, and the space between the germline ends is 17 bases. The chain links TRBV5-1 with TRBJ2-7; there is no confident call for the D gene. The source of this sequence is a man aged 50-60 years with active COVID-19. The sequencing input was peripheral blood. CDR3 protein: CASGLSGLYYEQYF. DNA sequence: TGCGCCAGCGGGTTGTCAGGCCTTTACTACGAGCAGTACTTC.